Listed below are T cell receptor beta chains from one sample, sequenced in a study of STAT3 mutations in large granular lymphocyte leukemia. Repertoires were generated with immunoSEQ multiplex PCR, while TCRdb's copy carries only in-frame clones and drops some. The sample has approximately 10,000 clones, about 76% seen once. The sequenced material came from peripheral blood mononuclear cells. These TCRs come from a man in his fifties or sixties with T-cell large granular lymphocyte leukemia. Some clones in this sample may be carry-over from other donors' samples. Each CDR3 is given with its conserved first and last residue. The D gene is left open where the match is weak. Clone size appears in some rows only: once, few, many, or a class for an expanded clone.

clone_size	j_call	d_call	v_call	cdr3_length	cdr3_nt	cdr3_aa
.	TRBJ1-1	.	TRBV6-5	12	TGTGCCACCGGGAGGGTCAACACTGAAGCTTTCTTT	CATGRVNTEAFF
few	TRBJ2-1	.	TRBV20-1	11	TGCAGTATCTTCGTGTTCAATGAGCAGTTCTTC	CSIFVFNEQFF
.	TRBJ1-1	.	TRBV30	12	TGTGCCTGGAGGGGAGGGACGACTGAAGCTTTCTTT	CAWRGGTTEAFF
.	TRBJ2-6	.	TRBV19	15	TGTGCCAGTAGTATACATCGAGGAGGGGCCAACGTCCTGACTTTC	CASSIHRGGANVLTF
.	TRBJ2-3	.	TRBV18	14	TGTGCCAGCTCACCCCCCGGGAGCGCAGATACGCAGTATTTT	CASSPPGSADTQYF
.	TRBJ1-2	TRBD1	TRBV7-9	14	TGTGCCAGCAGCCCAGGACAGGGGCACTATGGCTACACCTTC	CASSPGQGHYGYTF
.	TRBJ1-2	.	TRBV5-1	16	TGCGCCAGCAGCTTGTCAGAGGGACCGAGAGCCGGCGGCTACACCTTC	CASSLSEGPRAGGYTF
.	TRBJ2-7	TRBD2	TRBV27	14	TGTGCCAGCAGTTTACAACTAGCGGCTAACGAGCAGTACTTC	CASSLQLAANEQYF
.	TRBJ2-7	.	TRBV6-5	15	TGTGCCAGCAGTCCTACTCGGGACTCCCCCTACGAGCAGTACTTC	CASSPTRDSPYEQYF
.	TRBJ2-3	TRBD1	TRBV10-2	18	TGCGCCAGCAGTGAGTCCCGATTCGGGGCCAGGGGGACGGATACGCAGTATTTT	CASSESRFGARGTDTQYF
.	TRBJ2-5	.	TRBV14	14	TGTGCCAGCAGCAGGCTAGTGGATATGGAGACCCAGTACTTC	CASSRLVDMETQYF
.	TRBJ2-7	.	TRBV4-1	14	TGCGCCAGCAGCCAAGATCGGGGCGGGTACGAGCAGTACTTC	CASSQDRGGYEQYF
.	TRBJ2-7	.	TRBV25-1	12	TGTGCCCGGTACAGGAGCTCCTACGAGCAGTACTTC	CARYRSSYEQYF
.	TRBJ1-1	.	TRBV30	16	TGTGCCTGGAGTGGCGGGGTGGGGGGTCAGAACACTGAAGCTTTCTTT	CAWSGGVGGQNTEAFF
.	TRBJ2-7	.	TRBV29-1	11	TGCAGCGTCCTCACCGCGCGGGAGCAGTACTTC	CSVLTAREQYF
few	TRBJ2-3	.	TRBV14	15	TGTGCCAGCAGCCAAGCGAGTGCCTTCACAGATACGCAGTATTTT	CASSQASAFTDTQYF
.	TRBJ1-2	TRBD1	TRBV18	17	TGTGCCAGCTCCACGCCGGACAGGCCTTCCTCTAACTATGGCTACACCTTC	CASSTPDRPSSNYGYTF
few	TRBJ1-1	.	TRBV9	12	TGTGCCAGCAGCGGCGACTACACTGAAGCTTTCTTT	CASSGDYTEAFF
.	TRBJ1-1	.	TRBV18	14	TGTGCCAGCTCACCCCAGGGGAGGGGCACTGAAGCTTTCTTT	CASSPQGRGTEAFF
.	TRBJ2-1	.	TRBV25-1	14	TGTGCCAGCAGCCGGGACACTTCCTACAATGAGCAGTTCTTC	CASSRDTSYNEQFF
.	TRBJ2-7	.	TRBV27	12	TGTGCCAGCAGCCTTCAGGGATACGAGCAGTACTTC	CASSLQGYEQYF
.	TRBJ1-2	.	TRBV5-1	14	TGCGCCAGCAGCTTCGGCCAGGGGAGGTTTGGCTACACCTTC	CASSFGQGRFGYTF
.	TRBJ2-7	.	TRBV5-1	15	TGCGCCAGCAGGAGAGGGAGCGGAAATTCCTACGAGCAGTACTTC	CASRRGSGNSYEQYF
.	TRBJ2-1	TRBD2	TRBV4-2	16	TGTGCCAGCAGCCATCCAGCTAGCGGGAGAGACGATGAGCAGTTCTTC	CASSHPASGRDDEQFF
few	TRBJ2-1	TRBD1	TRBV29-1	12	TGCAGCGTTGACGGACAGGGTAATGAGCAGTTCTTC	CSVDGQGNEQFF
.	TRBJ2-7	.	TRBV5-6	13	TGTGCCAGCAACCCCGGTGGGATGGGCGAGCAGTACTTC	CASNPGGMGEQYF
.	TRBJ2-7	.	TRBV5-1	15	TGCGCCAGCAGCTTGACATATAACATACCCTACGAGCAGTACTTC	CASSLTYNIPYEQYF
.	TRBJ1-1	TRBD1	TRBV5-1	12	TGCGCCAGCAGAAGACAGGGTAATGAAGCTTTCTTT	CASRRQGNEAFF
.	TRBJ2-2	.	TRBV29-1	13	TGCAGCGTAGATGGGGGTAACACCGGGGAGCTGTTTTTT	CSVDGGNTGELFF
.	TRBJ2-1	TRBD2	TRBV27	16	TGTGCCAGCAGTTTAGCGACTAGCGGGGGGTACAATGAGCAGTTCTTC	CASSLATSGGYNEQFF
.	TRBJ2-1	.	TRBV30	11	TGTGCCTGGAGTTGGTACAATGAGCAGTTCTTC	CAWSWYNEQFF
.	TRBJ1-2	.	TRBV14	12	TGTGCCAGCAGCCAACCTCCGGCTGGCTACACCTTC	CASSQPPAGYTF
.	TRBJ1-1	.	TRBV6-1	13	TGTGCCAGCAGTGAGTTATGGAGCACTGAAGCTTTCTTT	CASSELWSTEAFF
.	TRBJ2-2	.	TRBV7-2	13	TGTGCCAGCAGCTTAGCGCGAGCGGTGGAGCTGTTTTTT	CASSLARAVELFF
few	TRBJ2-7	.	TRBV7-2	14	TGTGCCAGCAGCTTAGGCGGGACATCCTACGAGCAGTACTTC	CASSLGGTSYEQYF
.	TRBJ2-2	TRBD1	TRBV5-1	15	TGCGCCAGCAGCTGGGGACAGGGGGCAACCGGGGAGCTGTTTTTT	CASSWGQGATGELFF
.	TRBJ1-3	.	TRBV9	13	TGTGCCAGCAGCTTTGGGCGAGAGGACACCATATATTTT	CASSFGREDTIYF
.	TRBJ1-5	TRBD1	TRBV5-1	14	TGCGCCAGCAGCTTGGCAGGGGGCGATCAGCCCCAGCATTTT	CASSLAGGDQPQHF
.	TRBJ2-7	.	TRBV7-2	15	TGTGCCAGCAGCTTAGCCGAGGGGCAGGGGATTGAGCAGTACTTC	CASSLAEGQGIEQYF
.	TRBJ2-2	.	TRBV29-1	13	TGCAGCGTTGAGGGTATGAACACCGGGGAGCTGTTTTTT	CSVEGMNTGELFF
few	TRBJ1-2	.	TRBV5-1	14	TGCGCCAGCAGCAACGAGAGGGTTGAGTATGGCTACACCTTC	CASSNERVEYGYTF
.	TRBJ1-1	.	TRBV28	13	TGTGCCAGCAGTTTAGTCTCGGGGACTGAAGCTTTCTTT	CASSLVSGTEAFF
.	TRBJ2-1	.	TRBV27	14	TGTGCCAGCAGTTTATGGGCGAGCTACAATGAGCAGTTCTTC	CASSLWASYNEQFF